Each of the 3 T cell receptor beta chains below was sequenced from the same sample in a study of regulatory T cells in long-lasting Graves disease. This sample's time point: newly diagnosed GD, antithyroid drugs for less than 3 months. RNA isolated from PBMCs was used to make the TCR library. Through Arm-PCR of CDR3 regions and iRepertoire HTBI primers, TCR beta libraries were built. TCRdb passed the multiplex PCR reads through MiXCR, listing each CDR3 protein once. The sample consists of 200,000 to 250,000 distinct CDR3 sequences, 20% of them appearing once. Sample: peripheral blood mononuclear cells (PBMCs), taken at new diagnosis, from a patient treated with antithyroid drugs. Receptors originate from a female donor with Graves disease.

Many counts were recorded for this clonotype. The chain links TRBV2 to TRBJ1-5; 8 positions agree with TRBD1. The V segment lost 4 bases and the J segment 5 bases; nucleotides outside the gene matches: 7. Germline V lookup: CDR1 SNHLY, CDR2 FYNNEI. This CDR3 spans 15 amino acids. The CDR3 sequence is CASSGQGSSYQPQHF. The CDR3 nucleotides are TGTGCCAGCAGTGGACAGGGGTCCTCATATCAGCCCCAGCATTTT.

The J gene is TRBJ1-3, the V gene TRBV19; possibly TRBD1 for D (5 bases). The CDR3 covers 15 residues. Germline loops: CDR1 LNHDA, CDR2 SQIVND (reference sequence). Deletions cut 3 bases from V and 2 bases from J, with 11 bases between. CDR3 sequence (DNA): TGTGCCAGTAGTATCCCAGGGACGACTGGAAACACCATATATTTT. It yields the protein CASSIPGTTGNTIYF.

As concerns this clonotype: A much bigger clone sits one base away, suggesting this may be a read error. The chain uses TRBV6-2 or TRBV6-3 and TRBJ1-6; D perhaps matches TRBD1 (5 bases). V gave up 7 bases and J gave up 11 bases, with 15 bases separating them. Germline assignment: CDR1 MNHEY and CDR2 SVGEGT. The CDR3 runs 13 residues. CDR3 nucleotides: TGTGCCAGCAACAGGTCTTCAGCGGCACCCCTCCACTTT. Protein product: CASNRSSAAPLHF.